Following are 16 T cell receptor beta chains from one sample sequenced in a study of T-cell reconstitution after alpha-beta-depleted transplantation in children (dated by TCRdb to about 2016). Receptors were amplified or captured by PCR. Sequencing was carried out with an Illumina HiSeq 2500. TCR libraries were prepared with molecular barcoding, using unique molecular identifiers to normalize TCRbeta repertoire quantification. TCRdb's own reprocessing of the public reads used fastp at Q25 and MiXCR and kept productive beta chains. Rows are combined by CDR3 protein, so each entry shows the most common genes and DNA. For this sample the table gives about 540,000 distinct CDR3 sequences, of which about 18% were detected only once. The ten top clones hold 3% to 3.5% of the sample. Material: PBMCs from the stem cell graft donor, obtained from the stem cell graft. These receptors originate from a human donor who donated a stem cell graft to a child with acute lymphoblastic leukemia.

This sequence joins TRBV9 and TRBJ2-3; D is perhaps TRBD1 or TRBD2 (5 bases each). Germline values: CDR1 SGDLS, CDR2 YYNGEE. This CDR3 region has 17 residues. V was cut by 4 bases and J by 0 bases, with 18 bases left in between. CDR3 DNA sequence: TGTGCCAGCAGCCCCCAGGAAACCGGGACGAGCACAGATACGCAGTATTTT. Protein product: CASSPQETGTSTDTQYF.

This clonotype was observed a few times. The J gene is TRBJ2-2, the V gene TRBV27; TRBD2 matches at 11 bases. From germline, CDR1 is MNHEY and CDR2 SMNVEV (reference sequence). Trimming at V came to 5 bases and at J to 3 bases, leaving 8 bases not matched to a gene. This CDR3 is 17 amino acids long. CDR3 DNA: TGTGCCAGCAGTCTTACTAGCGGGAGACGGGACACCGGGGAGCTGTTTTTT. Residues: CASSLTSGRRDTGELFF.

The chain combines TRBV3-1 with TRBJ1-2; D gene uncertain. The CDR3 spans 13 residues. V shed 0 bases and J shed 8 bases, with 10 bases lying between them. Germline CDR1 and CDR2: LGHDT and YNNKEL (reference sequence). The CDR3 nucleotides read TGTGCCAGCAGCCAAGAAAGGGTAGGAGGCTACACCTTC. Protein: CASSQERVGGYTF.

The chain has TRBV15 and TRBJ2-2; possibly TRBD1 or TRBD2 for D (5 bases each). In germline, CDR1 is LNHNV, CDR2 YYDKDF (reference sequence). The CDR3 sequence is 16 residues long. The V gene lost 0 bases and the J gene lost 5 bases, with 13 bases spanning the gap. The CDR3 DNA reads TGTGCCACCAGCAGAGATGGGGGAGTCAGGACCGGGGAGCTGTTTTTT. It specifies CATSRDGGVRTGELFF.

This clonotype has only a few counts. This chain uses TRBV27 with TRBJ2-6, with a tentative D call TRBD1 (6 bases). Germline loops: CDR1 MNHEY, CDR2 SMNVEV (reference sequence). V dropped 5 bases and J dropped 0 bases, with 14 bases sitting between them. CDR3 size: 17 residues. The CDR3 loop is CASSPRQDYSGANVLTF. DNA for the CDR3: TGTGCCAGCAGTCCGAGACAGGATTACTCTGGGGCCAACGTCCTGACTTTC.

The chain carries TRBV11-2 and TRBJ2-5; D unresolved. The V gene lost 1 base and the J gene lost 1 base, with 7 bases spanning the gap. Germline loops: CDR1 SGHAT, CDR2 FQNNGV. The CDR3 has 14 amino acids. The CDR3 reads CASSLVGIQETQYF. CDR3 coding DNA: TGTGCCAGCAGCTTAGTTGGAATCCAAGAGACCCAGTACTTC.

The gene calls are TRBV10-3 and TRBJ2-1, with TRBD2 matching 10 bases. V lost 10 bases and J lost 4; bases outside the gene matches: 16. The CDR3 extends over 17 amino acids. Germline CDR1 is ENHRY and CDR2 is SYGVKD. The CDR3 protein is CATLELAGGPTYNEQFF. CDR3 bases: TGTGCCACCCTTGAGTTAGCGGGAGGCCCCACGTACAATGAGCAGTTCTTC.

The J gene is TRBJ2-7, the V gene TRBV14; perhaps TRBD1 as D (5 bases). V shed 0 bases and J shed 0 bases, with 9 bases lying between them. CDR1 is SGHDN and CDR2 is FVKESK in the germline V gene. This CDR3 is built from 15 residues. The chain's CDR3 is CASSQDWQGSYEQYF. DNA of the CDR3: TGTGCCAGCAGCCAAGATTGGCAGGGCTCCTACGAGCAGTACTTC. Complete variable domain (other parts from reference TRBV14 and TRBJ2-7): EAGVTQFPSHSVIEKGQTVTLRCDPISGHDNLYWYRRVMGKEIKFLLHFVKESKQDESGMPNNRFLAERTGGTYSTLKVQPAELEDSGVYFCASSQDWQGSYEQYFGPGTRLTVT.

The chain couples TRBV4-2 to TRBJ2-1; 12 bases fit TRBD2. The germline CDR1 and CDR2 sequences are LGHNA and YNFKEQ. With V trimmed by 4 bases and J by 5 bases, 15 bases remained unmatched. This CDR3 has 19 amino acids. CDR3 loop: CASSPLAWVTSGGDNEQFF. Here the CDR3 DNA reads TGTGCCAGCAGCCCCTTAGCCTGGGTGACTAGCGGGGGAGACAATGAGCAGTTCTTC.

As concerns this clonotype: At one boundary the junction diverges from the germline segment, which might be a read error. The chain couples TRBV27 to TRBJ2-7; D gene ambiguous. There are 15 residues in the CDR3. Germline V gene sequence: CDR1 MNHEY, CDR2 SMNVEV (reference sequence). The CDR3 nucleotides read TGTGCCAGCAGTTCCCTCATTACTATCTCCCACGAGCAGTACTTC. Amino acid sequence: CASSSLITISHEQYF.

The chain carries TRBV3-1 and TRBJ2-5; D is unresolved. Germline CDR1 and CDR2: LGHDT and YNNKEL (reference sequence). The CDR3 is made up of 15 amino acids. Between the trimmed V and J ends, which lost 4 bases and 5 bases, there was a span of 17 bases. The CDR3 sequence: CASSPQLGIQETQYF. In nucleotides, the CDR3 is TGTGCCAGCAGCCCCCAATTGGGTATACAGGAGACCCAGTACTTC.

This clonotype was seen a handful of times. The gene calls are TRBV12-3 or TRBV12-4 and TRBJ2-7; D remains ambiguous. With 3 bases removed from V and 0 bases from J, the gap between germline ends came to 9 bases. This CDR3 region has 14 residues. The CDR3 here is CASSLGFSSYEQYF. In DNA, the CDR3 is TGTGCCAGCAGTTTGGGGTTTTCCTCCTACGAGCAGTACTTC.

This clonotype has just a few counts. CDR3 amino acids: CASSQPLRGAQNGYTF. The CDR3 nucleotides read TGCGCCAGCAGCCAACCCCTGCGGGGGGCGCAGAATGGCTACACCTTC. This chain joins TRBV4-1 and TRBJ1-2, with a tentative D call TRBD1 (6 bases). This CDR3 has 16 amino acids. Germline CDR1 is MGHRA and CDR2 is YSYEKL. V was shortened by 2 bases and J by 6 bases, with 19 bases between the two germline ends.

V gene TRBV27 combines with J gene TRBJ2-1, with TRBD2 matching over 10 bases. The CDR3 is 18 residues long. The V gene's germline CDR1 is MNHEY and CDR2 SMNVEV (reference sequence). V lost 2 bases to trimming and J lost 0 bases; unmatched junction nucleotides: 7. This CDR3 reads CASSLPRASGSSYNEQFF. DNA for the CDR3: TGTGCCAGCAGTTTACCCCGGGCTAGCGGGAGCTCCTACAATGAGCAGTTCTTC.

As DNA, the CDR3 is TGTGCCATCAGCGCTTCCGGGACAGGGGAATACGAGCAGTACTTC. It specifies CAISASGTGEYEQYF. The chain uses TRBV10-3 and TRBJ2-7, with 10 bases fitting TRBD1. CDR1 is ENHRY and CDR2 is SYGVKD in the germline V gene. This CDR3 is built from 15 residues. The ends lost 6 bases at V and 4 bases at J; junction bases unmatched: 9.

This chain connects TRBV7-9 to TRBJ1-3; possibly TRBD1 for D (6 bases). The CDR3 sequence is 17 residues long. Trimming stripped 6 bases from V and 3 bases from J, with 21 bases between. The germline CDR1 and CDR2 sequences are SEHNR and FQNEAQ (reference sequence). CDR3 protein: CASSPMGGEVDGNTIYF. DNA of the CDR3: TGTGCCAGCAGTCCCATGGGGGGCGAAGTGGATGGAAACACCATATATTTT.